This TCR beta chain was identified in a study of blood T cell repertoires in COVID-19. Study at large: COVID-19 samples collected from the United States, Italy and Spain covered acute and convalescent phases.

Sequencing used immunoSEQ multiplex PCR; TCRdb keeps in-frame clones, though not all of them. The sample holds 99,000 or so clones; around 81% are singletons and the top ten take under 40%. Germline V CDR1 and CDR2: GTSNPN, SVGIG (reference sequence). The CDR3 is made up of 14 amino acids. The ends were cut back, 3 bases at V and 6 bases at J, with 18 bases in the middle. Sequencing was done on a sample of peripheral blood. The sequence derives from a man of 80 years or more with acute or convalescent COVID-19. The rearrangement uses TRBV30 and TRBJ2-7, with TRBD2 as a possible D gene (6 bases). CDR3 loop: CAWRGGRRVSEQYF. CDR3 coding DNA: TGTGCCTGGAGGGGGGGTAGGAGAGTCTCCGAGCAGTACTTC.